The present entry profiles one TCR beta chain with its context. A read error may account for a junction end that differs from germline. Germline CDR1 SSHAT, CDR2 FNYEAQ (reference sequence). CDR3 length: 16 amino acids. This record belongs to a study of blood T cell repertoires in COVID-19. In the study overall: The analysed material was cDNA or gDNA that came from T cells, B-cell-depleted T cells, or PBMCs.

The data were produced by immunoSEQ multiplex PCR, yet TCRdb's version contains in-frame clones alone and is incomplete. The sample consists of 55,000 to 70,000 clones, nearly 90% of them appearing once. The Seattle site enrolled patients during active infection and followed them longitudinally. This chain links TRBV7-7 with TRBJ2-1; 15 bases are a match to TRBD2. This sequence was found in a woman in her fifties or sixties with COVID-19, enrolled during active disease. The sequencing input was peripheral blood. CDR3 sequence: CASSPGTSGRYNEQFF. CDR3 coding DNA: TGTGCTAGCAGCCCCGGGACTAGCGGGAGGTACAATGAGCAGTTCTTC.